The source of this TCR beta chain is a study of blood T cell repertoires in COVID-19. Study-wide background: Whether acute or convalescent, the COVID-19 samples came from the United States, Italy and Spain. PBMCs, B-cell-depleted T cells, or T cells provided the cDNA or gDNA that made up the material.

This CDR3 region has 16 residues. Per the germline V gene, CDR1 is MNHEY and CDR2 is SMNVEV (reference sequence). The ends lost 5 bases at V and 3 bases at J; junction bases unmatched: 9. As handled by the study authors: Reference gene primer amplification gave estimated nucleated cell counts. Sequencing used immunoSEQ multiplex PCR; TCRdb keeps in-frame clones, though not all of them. The D gene and trimming were derived from the DNA, and the V and J assignments and clone size from that table. The sample holds around 100,000 clones, over 75% seen once. The specimen was peripheral blood. The chain uses TRBV27 and TRBJ1-2, with TRBD1 identical over 10 bases. The sequence came from an elderly woman with acute or convalescent COVID-19. CDR3 in amino acids: CASSLSRQGAHYGYTF. The CDR3 DNA is TGTGCCAGCAGTCTCTCTCGACAGGGGGCTCACTATGGCTACACCTTC.